The rows below give T cell receptor beta chains drawn from one sample of a study of OX40 agonist ivuxolimab in advanced cancers. The method was immunoSEQ multiplex PCR; TCRdb's version includes in-frame clones alone and lacks a portion of them. Of 99,000 or so clones in the sample, 95% to 97% were seen once. This specimen was CD4+ or CD8+ T cells sorted from blood, taken in a trial of the OX40 agonist ivuxolimab. The receptor set was obtained from an adult with an advanced solid tumor such as melanoma, head and neck, liver or kidney cancer. The CDR3 runs from the conserved cysteine through the conserved F or W. Each record gives: J gene, D gene, clone size, V gene, CDR3 DNA, CDR3 protein. A D gene is named only where the DNA matches it firmly. A clone size is listed for some rows: how often the clone was seen (once, few, many), or a class if it is expanded.

>TRBJ1-2|-|-|TRBV27
TGTGCCAGCAGTCCCACGACAGGTGGAGGTGGCTACACCTTC
CASSPTTGGGGYTF
>TRBJ2-3|TRBD2|-|TRBV29-1
TGCAGCGTTTCTGGACTAGCGGGGGGCCTCACAGTGGCAGATACGCAGTATTTT
CSVSGLAGGLTVADTQYF
>TRBJ1-4|-|-|TRBV4-1
TGCGCCAGCAGCCAAGATAGGTCGGCGGGTGAAAAACTGTTTTTT
CASSQDRSAGEKLFF
>TRBJ1-2|-|-|TRBV29-1
TGCAGCGGGAGTGGGGGCAGTGGAAAAGGCTACACCTTC
CSGSGGSGKGYTF
>TRBJ1-2|-|-|TRBV28
TGTGCCAGCAGTTTAATGTCAGACACTAACTATGGCTACACCTTC
CASSLMSDTNYGYTF
>TRBJ2-1|TRBD2|once|TRBV2
TGTGCCAGCAGTGAATTGGTAGCGGGGTGGTTCTTC
CASSELVAGWFF
>TRBJ1-4|TRBD1|once|TRBV2
TGTGCCAGCAGGGGACAGGGGGCGCCTAGGGAAAAACTGTTTTTT
CASRGQGAPREKLFF
>TRBJ2-7|TRBD2|-|TRBV5-4
TGTGCCAGCAGCCCTGGGACTAGCGGGAGGGTTTACGAGCAGTACTTC
CASSPGTSGRVYEQYF
>TRBJ2-7|-|-|TRBV7-9
TGTGCCAGCAGCTTAGCGCGGGACATGGTCCTGTACGAGCAGTACTTC
CASSLARDMVLYEQYF
>TRBJ2-7|-|once|TRBV6-6
TGTGCCAGCAGTTACGGGACGGATAGAGAGCAGTACTTC
CASSYGTDREQYF
>TRBJ1-5|-|-|TRBV27
TGTGCGGCAGGGACTGAGGGTAATCAGCCCCAGCATTTT
CAAGTEGNQPQHF
>TRBJ1-5|TRBD1|-|TRBV4-1
TGCGCCAGCAGCCGGGGGACAGGCAGTCCCCAGCATTTT
CASSRGTGSPQHF
>TRBJ1-4|-|-|TRBV27
TGTGCCAGCAGTTTAGGTTGGGGTGATGAAAAACTGTTTTTT
CASSLGWGDEKLFF
>TRBJ1-1|TRBD1|-|TRBV19
TGTGCCAGTAGTGGACAGGGAGGGTACACTGAAGCTTTCTTT
CASSGQGGYTEAFF
>TRBJ2-3|TRBD1|-|TRBV4-3
TGCGCCAGCAGCCCGGGACAGGCTAGCACAGATACGCAGTATTTT
CASSPGQASTDTQYF
>TRBJ2-7|-|-|TRBV4-2
TGTGCCAGCAGCCCTAGACCAGACTCCTACGAGCAGTACTTC
CASSPRPDSYEQYF